The rows below give T cell receptor beta chains drawn from one sample of a study of T cells expressing NK-cell markers. For each CDR3 protein, TCRdb gives one entry from its re-call of the 5' RACE reads, without DNA. This sample contains roughly 420,000 distinct CDR3 sequences. The sample was blood T cells: a sorted CD56 or NKG2C T cell subset, CD4+ or CD8+ T cells, or bulk PBMC T cells (not recorded which). These receptors all stem from a woman between 18 and 69 years old in good health. The CDR3 runs from the conserved cysteine through the conserved F or W. Each record gives: J gene, V gene, CDR3 protein.

>TRBJ2-1|TRBV25-1
CASSELDRGVQFF
>TRBJ2-5|TRBV20-1
CSARFGRQETQYF
>TRBJ2-5|TRBV9
CASSVRSLAETQYF
>TRBJ2-5|TRBV27
CASSSGTGGLETQYF
>TRBJ2-7|TRBV19
CASSGGTVRSYEQYF
>TRBJ1-5|TRBV11-2
CASSHGTGVQPQHF
>TRBJ1-2|TRBV29-1
CSVTDRALGGYTF
>TRBJ2-1|TRBV11-3
CASSRQGANEQFF
>TRBJ1-1|TRBV5-1
CASSLAQGMNTEAFF
>TRBJ2-5|TRBV29-1
CSGKQVRKETQYF
>TRBJ2-7|TRBV12-3/TRBV12-4
CASSFGTGGAYEQYF
>TRBJ2-7|TRBV7-2
CASSLPPAGGQYF
>TRBJ1-4|TRBV27
CASSLSKLRDRKLFF
>TRBJ1-6|TRBV12-3/TRBV12-4
CASSLAVYNSPLHF
>TRBJ2-2|TRBV6-4
CASSGGVGTGELFF
>TRBJ1-2|TRBV4-3
CASSQDGGYGYTF
>TRBJ2-3|TRBV29-1
CSGVGGVADTQYF
>TRBJ2-7|TRBV7-2
CASSPTSGKGYEQYF
>TRBJ2-1|TRBV28
CASSLGNPNNEQFF
>TRBJ2-1|TRBV4-3
CASSHGRGLPVANEQFF
>TRBJ2-2|TRBV5-1
CASSPGTGGSVGTGELFF
>TRBJ1-1|TRBV4-1
CASSHGDNYPRLTEAFF
>TRBJ2-1|TRBV5-1
CASSTPTSGAPVSYNEQFF
>TRBJ1-5|TRBV6-5
CASSNTGLGNQPQHF
>TRBJ2-1|TRBV27
CASSLWSGAYNEQFF